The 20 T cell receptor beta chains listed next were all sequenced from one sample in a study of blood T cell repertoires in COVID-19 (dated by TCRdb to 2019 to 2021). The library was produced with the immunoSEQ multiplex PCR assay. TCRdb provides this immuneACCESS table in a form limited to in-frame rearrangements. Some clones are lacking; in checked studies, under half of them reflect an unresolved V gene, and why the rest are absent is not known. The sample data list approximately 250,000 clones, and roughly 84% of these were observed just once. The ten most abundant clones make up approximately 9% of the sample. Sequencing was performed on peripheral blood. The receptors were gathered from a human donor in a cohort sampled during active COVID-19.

DNA of the CDR3: TGTGCCAGCAGTCCCACTAGCGGATCCTACAATGAGCAGTTCTTC. It yields the protein CASSPTSGSYNEQFF. V and J are TRBV6-5 and TRBJ2-1; 8 bases line up with TRBD2. CDR1 and CDR2 (germline): MNHEY, SVGAGI. Trimming at V came to 5 bases and at J to 1 base, leaving 4 bases not matched to a gene. The CDR3 loop spans 15 amino acids.

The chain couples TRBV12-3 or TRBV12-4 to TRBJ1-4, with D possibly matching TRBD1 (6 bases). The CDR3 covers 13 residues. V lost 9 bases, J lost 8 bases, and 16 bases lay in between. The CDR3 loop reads CASTSRGGEKLFF. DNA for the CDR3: TGTGCCAGTACTTCCAGGGGTGGGGAAAAACTGTTTTTT.

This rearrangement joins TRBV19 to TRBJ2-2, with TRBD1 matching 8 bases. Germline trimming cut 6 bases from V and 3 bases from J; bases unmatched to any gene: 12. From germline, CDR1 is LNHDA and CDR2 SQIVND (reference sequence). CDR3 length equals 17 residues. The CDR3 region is CASRRTGLPVDTGELFF. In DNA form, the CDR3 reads TGTGCCAGTAGGCGGACAGGGCTTCCTGTCGACACCGGGGAGCTGTTTTTT.

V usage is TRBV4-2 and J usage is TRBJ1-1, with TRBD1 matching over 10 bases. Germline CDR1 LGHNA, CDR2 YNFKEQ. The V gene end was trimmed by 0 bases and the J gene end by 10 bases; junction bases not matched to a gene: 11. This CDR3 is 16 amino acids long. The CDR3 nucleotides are TGTGCCAGCAGCCAAGATCAAGGGGGACAGGGGAGGCGAGCTTTCTTT. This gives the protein CASSQDQGGQGRRAFF.

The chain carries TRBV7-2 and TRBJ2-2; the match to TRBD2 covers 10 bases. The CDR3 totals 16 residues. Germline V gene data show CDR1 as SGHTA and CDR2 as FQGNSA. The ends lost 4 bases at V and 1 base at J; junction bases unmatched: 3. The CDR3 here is CASSSSSGGNTGELFF. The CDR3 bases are TGTGCCAGCAGCTCCTCTAGCGGGGGGAACACCGGGGAGCTGTTTTTT.

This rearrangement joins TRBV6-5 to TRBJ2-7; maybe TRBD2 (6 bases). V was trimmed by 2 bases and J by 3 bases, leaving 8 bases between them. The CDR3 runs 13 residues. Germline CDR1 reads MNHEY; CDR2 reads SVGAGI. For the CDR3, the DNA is TGTGCCAGCAGTTACGTCGGGAGCTACGAGCAGTACTTC. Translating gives CASSYVGSYEQYF.

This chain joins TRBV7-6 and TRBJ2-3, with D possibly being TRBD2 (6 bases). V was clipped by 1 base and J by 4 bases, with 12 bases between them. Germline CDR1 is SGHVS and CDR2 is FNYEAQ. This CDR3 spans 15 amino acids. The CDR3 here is CASSLGYGSADTQYF. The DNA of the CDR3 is TGTGCCAGCAGCTTAGGGTACGGGAGCGCAGATACGCAGTATTTT.

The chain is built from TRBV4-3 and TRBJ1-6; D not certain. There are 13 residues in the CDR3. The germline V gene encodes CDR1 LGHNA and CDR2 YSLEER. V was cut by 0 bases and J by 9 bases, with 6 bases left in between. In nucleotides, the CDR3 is TGCGCCAGCAGCCAAGATCCGAGTTCACCCCTCCACTTT. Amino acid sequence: CASSQDPSSPLHF.

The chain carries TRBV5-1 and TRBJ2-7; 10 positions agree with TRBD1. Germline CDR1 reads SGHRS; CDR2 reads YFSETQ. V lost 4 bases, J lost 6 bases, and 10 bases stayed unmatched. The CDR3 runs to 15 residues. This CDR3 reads CASSPVDRGRGEQYF. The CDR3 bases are TGCGCCAGCAGCCCAGTAGACAGGGGGCGAGGCGAGCAGTACTTC.

This chain's CDR3 is CAGGTASSYNSPLHF. CDR3 coding DNA: TGTGCCGGAGGGACAGCTAGCTCCTATAATTCACCCCTCCACTTT. V usage is TRBV2 and J usage is TRBJ1-6; TRBD1 matches at 7 bases. V gave up 11 bases and J gave up 0 bases; unmatched junction bases: 7. CDR1 SNHLY and CDR2 FYNNEI come from the germline V gene. The CDR3 loop spans 15 amino acids.

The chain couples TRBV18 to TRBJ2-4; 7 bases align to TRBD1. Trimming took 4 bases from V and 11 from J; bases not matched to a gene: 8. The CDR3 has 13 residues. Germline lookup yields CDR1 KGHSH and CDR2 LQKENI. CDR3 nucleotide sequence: TGTGCCAGCTCACAGTCCCGGGACAGTGTTCAGTACTTC. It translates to CASSQSRDSVQYF.

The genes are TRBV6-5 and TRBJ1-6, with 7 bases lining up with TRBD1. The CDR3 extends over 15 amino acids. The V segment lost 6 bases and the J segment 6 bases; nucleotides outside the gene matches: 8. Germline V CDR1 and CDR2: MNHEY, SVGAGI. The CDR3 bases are TGTGCCAGCAGACCACCGACAGGGACTAATTCACCCCTCCACTTT. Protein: CASRPPTGTNSPLHF.

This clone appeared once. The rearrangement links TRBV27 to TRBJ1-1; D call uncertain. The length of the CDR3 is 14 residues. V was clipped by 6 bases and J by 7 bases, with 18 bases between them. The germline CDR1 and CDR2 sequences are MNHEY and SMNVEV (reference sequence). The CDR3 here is CASRRGPGDFEAFF. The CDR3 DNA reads TGTGCCAGCAGACGTGGCCCCGGGGATTTTGAAGCTTTCTTT.

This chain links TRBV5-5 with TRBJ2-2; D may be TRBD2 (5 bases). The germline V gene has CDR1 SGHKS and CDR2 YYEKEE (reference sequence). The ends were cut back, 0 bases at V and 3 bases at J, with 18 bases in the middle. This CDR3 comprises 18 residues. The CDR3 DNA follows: TGTGCCAGCAGCTTGGTGGGAGAGGTACTTTGGGACACCGGGGAGCTGTTTTTT. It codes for CASSLVGEVLWDTGELFF.

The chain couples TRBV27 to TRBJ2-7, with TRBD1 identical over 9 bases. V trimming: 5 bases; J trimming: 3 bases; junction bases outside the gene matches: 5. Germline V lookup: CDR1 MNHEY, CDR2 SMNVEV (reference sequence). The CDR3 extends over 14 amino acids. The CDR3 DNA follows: TGTGCCAGCAGTCCGGACAGGGGTAGCTACGAGCAGTACTTC. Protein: CASSPDRGSYEQYF.

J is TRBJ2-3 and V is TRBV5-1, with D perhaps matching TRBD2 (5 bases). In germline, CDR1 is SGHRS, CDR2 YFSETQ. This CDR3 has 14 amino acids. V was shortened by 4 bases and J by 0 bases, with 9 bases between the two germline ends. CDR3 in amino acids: CASSHTSSTDTQYF. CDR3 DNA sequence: TGCGCCAGCAGCCATACTAGTAGCACAGATACGCAGTATTTT.

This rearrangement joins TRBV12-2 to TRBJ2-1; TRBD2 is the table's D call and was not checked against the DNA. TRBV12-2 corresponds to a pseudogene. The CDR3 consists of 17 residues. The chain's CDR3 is CASRLTLAGLIHNEQFF. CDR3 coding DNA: TGTGCAAGTCGCTTAACACTAGCGGGACTCATCCACAATGAGCAGTTCTTC.

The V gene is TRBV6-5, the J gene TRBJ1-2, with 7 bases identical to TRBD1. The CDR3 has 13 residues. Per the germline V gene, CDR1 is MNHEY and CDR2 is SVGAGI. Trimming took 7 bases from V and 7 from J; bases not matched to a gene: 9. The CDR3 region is CASTIDRDLGYTF. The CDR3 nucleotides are TGTGCCAGCACCATAGACAGGGACCTTGGCTACACCTTC.

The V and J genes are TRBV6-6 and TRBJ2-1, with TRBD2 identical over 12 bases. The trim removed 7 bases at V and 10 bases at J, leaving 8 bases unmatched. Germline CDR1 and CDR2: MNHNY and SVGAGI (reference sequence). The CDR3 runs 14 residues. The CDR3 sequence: CASTTTGLAGEQFF. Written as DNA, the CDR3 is TGTGCCAGCACCACAACTGGACTAGCGGGAGAGCAGTTCTTC.

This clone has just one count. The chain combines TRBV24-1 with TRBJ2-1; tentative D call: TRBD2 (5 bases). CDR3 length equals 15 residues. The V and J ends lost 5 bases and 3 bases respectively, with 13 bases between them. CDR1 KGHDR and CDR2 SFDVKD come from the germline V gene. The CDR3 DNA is TGTGCCACCAGTGGCGGACTCAACGGCTACAATGAGCAGTTCTTC. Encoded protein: CATSGGLNGYNEQFF.